The 21 T cell receptor beta chains below come from one sample, sequenced in a study of T cell changes during pregnancy in multiple sclerosis. The protocol was immunoSEQ multiplex PCR, while the TCRdb copy is restricted to in-frame clones and leaves out a portion. The sample includes 45,000 to 60,000 clones, approximately 92% seen only once; the top ten take 0.35% to 0.45%. The sample consisted of CD4+ T cells from peripheral blood mononuclear cells, taken before pregnancy. The origin of the receptors is a female donor with multiple sclerosis, enrolled in a pregnancy study.

V usage is TRBV20-1 and J usage is TRBJ1-2, with TRBD1 matching over 7 bases. The V and J ends lost 3 bases and 8 bases, in that order; junction bases with no gene match: 3. The germline V gene encodes CDR1 DFQATT and CDR2 SNEGSKA (reference sequence). The CDR3 loop spans 11 amino acids. CDR3 region: CSARVGQGYTF. The CDR3 coding sequence is TGCAGTGCTAGGGTGGGACAGGGCTACACCTTC.

The chain carries TRBV19 and TRBJ2-1, with D possibly matching TRBD2 (5 bases). The CDR3 length is 13 residues. The V and J ends lost 3 bases and 12 bases respectively, with 15 bases between them. Germline loops: CDR1 LNHDA, CDR2 SQIVND (reference sequence). The CDR3, as DNA: TGTGCCAGTAGTATGCCCGCCAGACTATGGCAGTTCTTC. It translates to CASSMPARLWQFF.

The chain combines TRBV15 with TRBJ1-5; D is ambiguous. V was trimmed by 2 bases and J by 4 bases, leaving 9 bases between them. Germline V CDR1 and CDR2: LNHNV, YYDKDF (reference sequence). The CDR3 runs to 14 residues. The CDR3 is CATSRPRRNQPQHF. Here the CDR3 DNA reads TGTGCCACCAGCAGACCGAGGAGGAATCAGCCCCAGCATTTT.

The chain uses TRBV5-4 and TRBJ2-7; the match to TRBD2 covers 7 bases. J gave up 3 bases and V 4 bases, and 10 bases lay outside the gene matches. CDR3 length equals 15 residues. Germline V gene lookup returns CDR1 SGHNT and CDR2 YYREEE (reference sequence). Here the CDR3 reads CASSRLGGSRYEQYF. The CDR3 DNA reads TGTGCCAGCAGCCGATTGGGGGGGTCCCGCTACGAGCAGTACTTC.

The genes are TRBV19 and TRBJ2-5; weak D call: TRBD1 (5 bases). There are 12 residues in the CDR3. Trimming removed 5 bases at V and 5 bases at J, with 9 bases between. CDR1 and CDR2 (germline): LNHDA, SQIVND (reference sequence). The CDR3 sequence: CASSQGGETQYF. DNA for the CDR3: TGTGCCAGTAGTCAGGGTGGCGAGACCCAGTACTTC.

V is TRBV30 and J is TRBJ2-1; 9 bases align to TRBD2. J lost 7 bases, V lost 5 bases, and 15 bases had no gene match. This CDR3 is built from 16 residues. From germline, CDR1 is GTSNPN and CDR2 SVGIG (reference sequence). The CDR3, as DNA: TGTGCCTGGGTGCATGCCTCTAGCGGGATACGAAATGAGCAGTTCTTC. Its protein product is CAWVHASSGIRNEQFF.

This sequence joins TRBV9 and TRBJ2-1; TRBD2 is a possible D gene (6 bases). The CDR3 runs 21 residues. Trimming stripped 3 bases from V and 5 bases from J, with 33 bases between. Per germline, CDR1 SGDLS and CDR2 YYNGEE. The CDR3, as DNA: TGTGCCAGCAGCGCGCACGGAACGGTGACGGGAGTAGGTATGGGAAACAATGAGCAGTTCTTC. The encoded protein is CASSAHGTVTGVGMGNNEQFF.

This chain links TRBV6-1 with TRBJ1-5; D call uncertain. CDR1 MNHNS and CDR2 SASEGT come from the germline V gene. V lost 6 bases to trimming and J lost 3 bases, with 9 bases between them. The CDR3 loop spans 13 amino acids. CDR3 in DNA: TGTGCCAGCAGACTCTACCCCAATCAGCCCCAGCATTTT. This gives the protein CASRLYPNQPQHF.

This sequence joins TRBV7-2 and TRBJ2-5; 9 nucleotides agree with TRBD1. With V trimmed by 3 bases and J by 7 bases, 9 bases remained unmatched. From germline, CDR1 is SGHTA and CDR2 FQGNSA. The length of the CDR3 is 15 residues. This CDR3 reads CASSFTPGQGGTQYF. CDR3 nucleotides: TGTGCCAGCAGCTTTACACCGGGACAGGGAGGGACCCAGTACTTC.

This clone showed up just once. The chain recombines TRBV7-9 with TRBJ2-1; 15 bases are a match to TRBD2. The germline CDR1 and CDR2 sequences are SEHNR and FQNEAQ (reference sequence). V was clipped by 0 bases and J by 7 bases; unmatched bases: 4. The CDR3 is 17 amino acids. CDR3 amino acids: CASSLAGTSGRRNEQFF. Written as DNA, the CDR3 is TGTGCCAGCAGCTTAGCTGGGACTAGCGGGAGGCGTAATGAGCAGTTCTTC.

This chain uses TRBV10-3 with TRBJ1-3; TRBD1 is a possible D gene (5 bases). CDR3 length: 13 amino acids. Germline CDR1 ENHRY, CDR2 SYGVKD. With 10 bases removed from V and 0 bases from J, the gap between germline ends came to 10 bases. The DNA for the CDR3 is TGTGCCACTAGAGACAGCTCTGGAAACACCATATATTTT. Translating gives CATRDSSGNTIYF.

V and J are TRBV7-8 and TRBJ2-7, with D maybe TRBD2 (6 bases). This CDR3 spans 15 amino acids. The V end was cut by 1 base, the J end by 3 bases, with 13 bases between. Germline CDR1 is SGHVS and CDR2 is FQNEAQ. This CDR3 is CASSLVPDSGYEQYF. In DNA, the CDR3 is TGTGCCAGCAGCTTAGTCCCGGATAGCGGCTACGAGCAGTACTTC.

The chain links TRBV30 to TRBJ1-2; 8 nucleotides match TRBD1. Germline-derived CDR1 and CDR2 are GTSNPN and SVGIG (reference sequence). The CDR3 spans 17 residues. V lost 3 bases and J lost 4; bases outside the gene matches: 16. The CDR3 coding sequence is TGTGCCTGGAGCGATCTCCTGGACAGGGAGGGCCCCTATGGCTACACCTTC. Residues: CAWSDLLDREGPYGYTF.

This chain links TRBV5-1 with TRBJ2-5, with D possibly being TRBD2 (7 bases). Germline assignment: CDR1 SGHRS and CDR2 YFSETQ. This CDR3 comprises 14 residues. Trimming pared 0 bases from V and 4 bases from J, leaving 10 bases between. Written as DNA, the CDR3 is TGCGCCAGCAGCTTGGTGGGGGGGCCAGAGACCCAGTACTTC. Amino acids: CASSLVGGPETQYF.

The rearrangement uses TRBV7-2 and TRBJ2-1, with 10 nucleotides matching TRBD2. The CDR3 loop spans 16 amino acids. Germline CDR1 reads SGHTA; CDR2 reads FQGNSA. With 2 bases clipped from V and 9 bases from J, the junction kept 10 bases outside the gene matches. CDR3 region: CASSLRTSGGTTEQFF. In DNA, the CDR3 is TGTGCCAGCAGCTTAAGGACTAGCGGAGGGACTACTGAGCAGTTCTTC.

The chain joins TRBV19 to TRBJ2-2; 12 nucleotides match TRBD1. Germline CDR1 is LNHDA and CDR2 is SQIVND (reference sequence). The CDR3 length is 16 residues. Losses at the gene ends were 3 bases for V and 9 bases for J; bases not matched to a gene: 8. CDR3 in DNA: TGTGCCAGTAGTATGGGGGGACAGGGGGCGAGAAGGGAGCTGTTTTTT. It specifies CASSMGGQGARRELFF. Looking up the rest from reference TRBV19 and TRBJ2-2 gives the full variable domain: DGGITQSPKYLFRKEGQNVTLSCEQNLNHDAMYWYRQDPGQGLRLIYYSQIVNDFQKGDIAEGYSVSREKKESFPLTVTSAQKNPTAFYLCASSMGGQGARRELFFGEGSRLTVL.

V is TRBV6-1 and J is TRBJ1-2; D not resolved. CDR1 is MNHNS and CDR2 is SASEGT in the germline V gene. CDR3 length: 8 residues. The V and J ends lost 6 bases and 13 bases respectively, with 6 bases between them. CDR3 nucleotides: TGTGCCAGCAGCCAGTTCACCTTC. Amino acid sequence: CASSQFTF.

A few counts support this clone. CDR3 DNA sequence: TGTGCCAGCACCGCTCTGGCCGGCGGAGCTTTCTTT. Translating it yields CASTALAGGAFF. This sequence joins TRBV6-1 and TRBJ1-1; no definite D call. Germline V CDR1 and CDR2: MNHNS, SASEGT. Trimming removed 7 bases from V and 10 bases from J, with 16 bases in between. This CDR3 comprises 12 residues.

The V call is TRBV5-1, the J call TRBJ2-2; D gene ambiguous. The germline gives CDR1 SGHRS, CDR2 YFSETQ. The CDR3 is made up of 13 amino acids. The ends were cut back, 0 bases at V and 3 bases at J, with 3 bases in the middle. CDR3 sequence: CASSLAYTGELFF. The CDR3 nucleotides read TGCGCCAGCAGCTTGGCCTACACCGGGGAGCTGTTTTTT.

This clone appeared a single time. This chain joins TRBV7-9 and TRBJ2-4; D uncertain. With 3 bases removed from V and 1 base from J, the gap between germline ends came to 13 bases. The CDR3 loop spans 16 amino acids. The germline gives CDR1 SEHNR, CDR2 FQNEAQ (reference sequence). The CDR3 nucleotides are TGTGCCAGCAGCTTCAGCGCTACCCTGGCCAAAAACATTCAGTACTTC. Amino acid sequence: CASSFSATLAKNIQYF.

The chain employs TRBV20-1 and TRBJ1-2; D not resolved. This CDR3 is built from 10 residues. Per the germline V gene, CDR1 is DFQATT and CDR2 is SNEGSKA (reference sequence). V gave up 5 bases and J gave up 4 bases, with 5 bases separating them. As DNA, the CDR3 is TGCAGTGCTCACACCTATGGCTACACCTTC. Its translation: CSAHTYGYTF.